This T cell receptor (beta chain) comes out of a study of response to subunit inactivated influenza vaccine. Study outcomes and limitations: After each seasonal influenza vaccination, few new T cells are recruited, the authors suggested.

TCRdb re-called the RT-PCR reads through MiXCR, storing one row per CDR3 protein. The sample has about 700,000 distinct CDR3 sequences, 11% to 15% seen once; the top ten hold 6.5% to 8.5%. From germline, CDR1 is SQVTM and CDR2 ANQGSEA. CDR3 size: 14 residues. Trimming removed 7 bases at V and 4 bases at J, with 18 bases between. This clonotype showed up just a few times. Its antigen is not identified. Specimen: PBMCs from blood, collected less than 15 days before vaccination. The genes are TRBV29-1 and TRBJ2-3; a weak D match, TRBD2 (5 bases). This receptor was identified in a man aged 45-65 years who received an inactivated influenza vaccine. CDR3 in DNA: TGCAGCGCTACTTCCGGACTCACCCCAGATACGCAGTATTTT. It encodes CSATSGLTPDTQYF.